This T cell receptor (gamma chain) was captured in a study of intestinal T cells in coeliac disease (dated by TCRdb to the early 2020s). At the level of the whole study: In the TRG cohort, coeliac patients were much younger than controls, with a mean age of 16.0 years compared with about 55 years. In the TCR-delta (TRD) cohort, there were duodenal biopsies from approximately eleven coeliac disease patients and approximately eleven non-coeliac controls. A second, larger TCR-gamma (TRG) cohort included duodenal biopsies from roughly 36 coeliac disease patients and some 23 non-coeliac controls. The paper's findings and limits, for the study overall: Repeated CDR3 amino acid sequences could not be distinguished from PCR duplicates in the analysis. TRG clustering correctly classified 51 of 54 biopsies (roughly 94%), with a reported leave-one-out accuracy of about 87%. TRD kmer-based clustering correctly classified all 20 or so biopsies in training, with a reported leave-one-out accuracy of 80% to 95%. Age was significantly different between the coeliac and control groups, but splitting the analysis by age did not give a significant classification. FFPE-derived DNA was found to be relatively degraded, and loss of a proportion of TCR sequences in each sample was likely caused by this degradation.

The method behind the library was multiplex PCR. The data were produced on an Ion Torrent PGM. TRG repertoires were amplified from around 200 ng of biopsy DNA with the LymphoTrack kit, in which Illumina adapters are carried by the primers. After purification with AMPure XP beads and quantification on a 2100 Bioanalyzer, the TRG amplicons were pooled in equimolar amounts. Sequencing of TRG libraries was performed on an Ion PGM instrument. Per the authors' processing: FastX discarded any read in which over 10% of nucleotides had a quality score below the third quartile for that patient. IMGT/HighV-QUEST was used to align reads in order to assign V, D and J genes, locate CDR3 regions and judge functionality. Sequences were converted to amino acids, and every sequence predicted to be non-functional was removed. CDR3s were broken into kmers both with and without positional annotation, kmer frequencies were analysed by PCA, and samples were clustered using each of the 1023 combinations of PCs 1-10. Leave-one-out cross-validation was used to validate the classification, with parameters re-optimised on the remaining samples in each round. Shannon diversity was calculated with the vegan R package from repeated random subsamples, each the size of the lowest read count. Clones were re-identified by TCRdb from the public reads with CATT, and rows with the same DNA were merged. In this record, the V and J calls reflect TCRdb's handling and not the investigators' own analysis. The table for this sample lists roughly 2,400 gamma-chain clones; under 55% of them were counted only once. The ten largest account for around 4.5% of the sample.

Points on this clone: Its recognized antigen is unknown. Per-base quality was not reported, and no clone a single base away is much larger than it.

V trim: 3 bases; J trim: 3 bases; unmatched bases: 1. From the cysteine through the phenylalanine, the CDR3 covers 13 amino acids. Only the CDR3 portion is preserved as DNA: 39 bases, with reading frame beginning at the first base. Taken from the germline V gene, the CDR1 and CDR2 loops are EGSNGY and YDSYNSKV. For each case, genomic DNA was isolated from ten 5-um FFPE scrolls with the QIAamp DNA FFPE tissue kit. To test whether coeliac disease can be classified from the TCR repertoire, the study used fully anonymised formalin-fixed paraffin-embedded duodenal biopsies that were not needed for diagnosis.

Recombination linked TRGV2 to TRGJP2. The sequenced sample was a duodenal biopsy. The clonotype was recovered from a human donor with celiac disease. The bases read TGTGCCACCTGGGACCGTAGTGATTGGATCAAGACGTTT. Translated, this is CATWDRSDWIKTF.